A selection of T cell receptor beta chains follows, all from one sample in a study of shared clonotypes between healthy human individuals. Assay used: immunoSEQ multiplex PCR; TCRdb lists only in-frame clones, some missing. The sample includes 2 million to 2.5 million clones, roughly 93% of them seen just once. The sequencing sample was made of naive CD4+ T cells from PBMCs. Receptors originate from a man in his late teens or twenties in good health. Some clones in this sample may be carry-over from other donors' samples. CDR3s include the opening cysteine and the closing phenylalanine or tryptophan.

cdr3_aa: CASSFLGRGLSEAFF
v_call: TRBV7-2

cdr3_aa: CASSKLGSYNEQFF
v_call: TRBV19

cdr3_aa: CASSRAGGNQPQHF
v_call: TRBV2

cdr3_aa: CASSPGPGLAGGNEQFF
v_call: TRBV7-7

cdr3_aa: CASSGPGPTYSPLHF
v_call: TRBV7-2

cdr3_aa: CASSRAASGWDTGELFF
v_call: TRBV7-9

cdr3_aa: CASRDPGTGFKKLFF
v_call: TRBV6-1

cdr3_aa: CASSLEGQGRSYNEQFF
v_call: TRBV11-3

cdr3_aa: CASIGNTEAFF
v_call: TRBV28

cdr3_aa: CASRSIHTGSGLYGYTF
v_call: TRBV19

cdr3_aa: CATRGRPQETQYF
v_call: TRBV10-3

cdr3_aa: CASSVSALAGELFF
v_call: TRBV9

cdr3_aa: CASSESGGDYNEQFF
v_call: TRBV10-1

cdr3_aa: CASTGGPDNEQFF
v_call: TRBV18